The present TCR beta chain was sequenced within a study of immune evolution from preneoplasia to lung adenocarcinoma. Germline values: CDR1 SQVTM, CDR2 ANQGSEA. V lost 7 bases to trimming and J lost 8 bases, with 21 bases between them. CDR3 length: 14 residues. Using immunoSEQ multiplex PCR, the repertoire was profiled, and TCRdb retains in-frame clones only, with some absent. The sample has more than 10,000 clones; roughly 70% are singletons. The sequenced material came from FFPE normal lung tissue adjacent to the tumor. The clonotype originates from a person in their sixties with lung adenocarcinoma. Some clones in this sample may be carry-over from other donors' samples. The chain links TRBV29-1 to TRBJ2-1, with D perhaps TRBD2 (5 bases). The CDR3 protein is CSDSSGTRIDEQFF. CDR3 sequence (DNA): TGCAGCGACAGCTCCGGTACTAGAATCGATGAGCAGTTCTTC.